This is a list of T cell receptor beta chains from one sample in a study of monozygotic twins with inflammatory bowel disease. TCRdb reprocessed the 5' RACE reads and stores each CDR3 protein as one record, lacking DNA. This sample's table reports about 140,000 distinct CDR3 sequences. The sequenced sample consisted of blood. The receptors stem from a human donor with ulcerative colitis or Crohn's disease, or a healthy co-twin of an affected twin (not recorded which). Each CDR3 is given with its conserved first and last residue. Fields, in order: J gene, CDR3 length, V gene, CDR3 protein.

j_call: TRBJ2-1; cdr3_length: 15; v_call: TRBV12-3/TRBV12-4; cdr3_aa: CASSRTAFIGSEQFF
j_call: TRBJ2-5; cdr3_length: 18; v_call: TRBV5-1; cdr3_aa: CASSLIPMSAGDTETQYF
j_call: TRBJ2-3; cdr3_length: 15; v_call: TRBV20-1; cdr3_aa: CSARDQGRVTDTQYF
j_call: TRBJ2-1; cdr3_length: 18; v_call: TRBV5-1; cdr3_aa: CASSLQTSGRASYNEQFF
j_call: TRBJ1-5; cdr3_length: 13; v_call: TRBV7-2; cdr3_aa: CASTRTGNQPQHF
j_call: TRBJ2-1; cdr3_length: 12; v_call: TRBV15; cdr3_aa: CATSLTYNEQFF
j_call: TRBJ1-5; cdr3_length: 17; v_call: TRBV28; cdr3_aa: CASSLGGIVRSNQPQHF
j_call: TRBJ2-7; cdr3_length: 15; v_call: TRBV21-1; cdr3_aa: CASSKVGHGLYEQYF
j_call: TRBJ2-7; cdr3_length: 15; v_call: TRBV5-6; cdr3_aa: CASTLWTFLSYEQYF
j_call: TRBJ2-7; cdr3_length: 13; v_call: TRBV10-2; cdr3_aa: CASSPGGNYEQYF
j_call: TRBJ1-5; cdr3_length: 17; v_call: TRBV12-3/TRBV12-4; cdr3_aa: CASSSPRGLNSNQPQHF
j_call: TRBJ2-5; cdr3_length: 13; v_call: TRBV28; cdr3_aa: CASSYGHQETQYF
j_call: TRBJ2-3; cdr3_length: 13; v_call: TRBV5-1; cdr3_aa: CASGVGARDTQYF
j_call: TRBJ2-2; cdr3_length: 17; v_call: TRBV6-1; cdr3_aa: CASSTTSGRFYTGELFF
j_call: TRBJ1-6; cdr3_length: 16; v_call: TRBV27; cdr3_aa: CASSTSFSGRNSPLHF
j_call: TRBJ2-2; cdr3_length: 11; v_call: TRBV12-3/TRBV12-4; cdr3_aa: CASRDTGELFF
j_call: TRBJ2-7; cdr3_length: 19; v_call: TRBV5-1; cdr3_aa: CASSLVTSASGGFSYEQYF
j_call: TRBJ1-2; cdr3_length: 15; v_call: TRBV30; cdr3_aa: CAWSYGGSGVYGYTF
j_call: TRBJ2-1; cdr3_length: 16; v_call: TRBV28; cdr3_aa: CASSFEVGNKNNEQFF
j_call: TRBJ1-4; cdr3_length: 13; v_call: TRBV18; cdr3_aa: CASSPGFREKLFF
j_call: TRBJ1-3; cdr3_length: 15; v_call: TRBV5-1; cdr3_aa: CASSLLQGSGNTIYF
j_call: TRBJ1-5; cdr3_length: 14; v_call: TRBV11-1; cdr3_aa: CASSPLGSNQPQHF
j_call: TRBJ1-6; cdr3_length: 16; v_call: TRBV7-2; cdr3_aa: CASSLSAVEIYSPLHF
j_call: TRBJ2-1; cdr3_length: 12; v_call: TRBV2; cdr3_aa: CASSELANEQFF
j_call: TRBJ1-1; cdr3_length: 13; v_call: TRBV6-5; cdr3_aa: CASKGTTNTEAFF
j_call: TRBJ2-5; cdr3_length: 13; v_call: TRBV24-1; cdr3_aa: CATSGGGKETQYF
j_call: TRBJ2-3; cdr3_length: 17; v_call: TRBV25-1; cdr3_aa: CASSEWGLAGVSDTQYF
j_call: TRBJ2-1; cdr3_length: 14; v_call: TRBV7-9; cdr3_aa: CASSLQQGYNEQFF
j_call: TRBJ1-6; cdr3_length: 15; v_call: TRBV12-3/TRBV12-4; cdr3_aa: CASSSRRGDNSPLHF
j_call: TRBJ2-1; cdr3_length: 16; v_call: TRBV2; cdr3_aa: CASNEDGSGGAHDQFF
j_call: TRBJ1-2; cdr3_length: 13; v_call: TRBV7-9; cdr3_aa: CASSLALGVGYTF
j_call: TRBJ2-1; cdr3_length: 15; v_call: TRBV19; cdr3_aa: CASSGTSGSIREQFF
j_call: TRBJ2-7; cdr3_length: 14; v_call: TRBV3-1; cdr3_aa: CASSQGRGRDEQYF
j_call: TRBJ2-7; cdr3_length: 16; v_call: TRBV23-1; cdr3_aa: CASSQSGQGNFYEQYF
j_call: TRBJ2-5; cdr3_length: 14; v_call: TRBV15; cdr3_aa: CATSTGRAEETQYF
j_call: TRBJ2-5; cdr3_length: 13; v_call: TRBV7-8; cdr3_aa: CASSLMPLETQYF
j_call: TRBJ1-1; cdr3_length: 12; v_call: TRBV10-3; cdr3_aa: CAIAAPNTEAFF
j_call: TRBJ1-1; cdr3_length: 14; v_call: TRBV19; cdr3_aa: CASSIGRVNTEAFF
j_call: TRBJ2-2; cdr3_length: 16; v_call: TRBV30; cdr3_aa: CAWSPVERGNTGELFF
j_call: TRBJ1-1; cdr3_length: 15; v_call: TRBV7-2; cdr3_aa: CASSLEGIGNTEAFF
j_call: TRBJ2-1; cdr3_length: 12; v_call: TRBV5-6; cdr3_aa: CASSLGLAGEFF
j_call: TRBJ2-5; cdr3_length: 14; v_call: TRBV28; cdr3_aa: CASSPDSSQETQYF
j_call: TRBJ2-2; cdr3_length: 17; v_call: TRBV5-1; cdr3_aa: CASSLPYGTTNTGELFF
j_call: TRBJ1-5; cdr3_length: 17; v_call: TRBV7-2; cdr3_aa: CASSRRRGQGSDQPQHF
j_call: TRBJ2-2; cdr3_length: 15; v_call: TRBV27; cdr3_aa: CASSLTGTHTGELFF
j_call: TRBJ2-7; cdr3_length: 15; v_call: TRBV5-1; cdr3_aa: CASSPGQASGYEQYF
j_call: TRBJ1-1; cdr3_length: 15; v_call: TRBV15; cdr3_aa: CATSRERGGDTEAFF
j_call: TRBJ2-7; cdr3_length: 17; v_call: TRBV29-1; cdr3_aa: CSAQHGQGAGSSYEQYF
j_call: TRBJ1-2; cdr3_length: 17; v_call: TRBV4-2; cdr3_aa: CASSQDRGVKGGYGYTF
j_call: TRBJ1-2; cdr3_length: 15; v_call: TRBV5-1; cdr3_aa: CASSSDGGGLFGYTF
j_call: TRBJ2-7; cdr3_length: 11; v_call: TRBV7-2; cdr3_aa: CASSYTYEQYF
j_call: TRBJ1-1; cdr3_length: 16; v_call: TRBV5-1; cdr3_aa: CASSIQQGSLNTEAFF
j_call: TRBJ2-1; cdr3_length: 15; v_call: TRBV15; cdr3_aa: CATSGGQGTYNEQFF